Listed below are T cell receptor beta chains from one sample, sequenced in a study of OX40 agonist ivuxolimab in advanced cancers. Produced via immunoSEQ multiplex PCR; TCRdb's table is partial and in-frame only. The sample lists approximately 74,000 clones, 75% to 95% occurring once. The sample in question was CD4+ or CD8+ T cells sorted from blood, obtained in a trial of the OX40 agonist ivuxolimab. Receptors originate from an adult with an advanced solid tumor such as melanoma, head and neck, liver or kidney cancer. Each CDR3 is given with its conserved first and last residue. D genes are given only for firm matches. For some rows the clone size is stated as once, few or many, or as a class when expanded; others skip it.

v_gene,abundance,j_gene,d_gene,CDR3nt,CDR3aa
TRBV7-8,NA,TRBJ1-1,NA,TGTGCCAGCAGCCGGAATGAACAGGAGAACACTGAAGCTTTCTTT,CASSRNEQENTEAFF
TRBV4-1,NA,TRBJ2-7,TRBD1,TGCGCCAGCAGACTCCGGGACAGGGGGTTGGGCTACGAGCAGTACTTC,CASRLRDRGLGYEQYF
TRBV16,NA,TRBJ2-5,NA,TGTGCCAGCAGCGGACAAGAGACCCAGTACTTC,CASSGQETQYF
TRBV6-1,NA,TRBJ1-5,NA,TGTGCCAGCGCCCGCCTTGGAGACAATCAGCCCCAGCATTTT,CASARLGDNQPQHF
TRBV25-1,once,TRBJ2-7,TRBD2,TGTGCCAGCAGTGAATTCGGTAGCGGGAACCTCGGGGAGCAGTACTTC,CASSEFGSGNLGEQYF
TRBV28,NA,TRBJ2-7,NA,TGTGCCAGCAGTTTATCCCGGGAGCCGTACGAGCAGTACTTC,CASSLSREPYEQYF
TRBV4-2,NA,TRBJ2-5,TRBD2,TGTGCCAGCAGCCAAGTTGGTCTGGCGGGAGGGCCCCAGGCCCAGTACTTC,CASSQVGLAGGPQAQYF
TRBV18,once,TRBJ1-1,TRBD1,TGTGCCAGCTCACCAATCGCCCTCGGGACAGGGGGCTTGAGCACTGAAGCTTTCTTT,CASSPIALGTGGLSTEAFF
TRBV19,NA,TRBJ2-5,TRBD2,TGTGCCAGTAGGAAGGTAGCGGGGGAAGAGACCCAGTACTTC,CASRKVAGEETQYF
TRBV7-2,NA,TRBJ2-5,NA,TGTGCCAGCAGCTTCCCCAAGGCGGGCGGGGAGACCCAGTACTTC,CASSFPKAGGETQYF
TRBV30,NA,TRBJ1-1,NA,TGTGCCTGGAGACCCCGGGGGTTTTCTCCAAACACTGAAGCTTTCTTT,CAWRPRGFSPNTEAFF
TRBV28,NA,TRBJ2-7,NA,TGTGCCAGCGGGAGAGGAGACTACGAGCAGTACTTC,CASGRGDYEQYF
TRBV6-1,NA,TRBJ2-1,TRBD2,TGTGCCAGCAGTGCATCAAAGACCGGGACTAGCGGGAGTAGGGTAAATGAGCAGTTCTTC,CASSASKTGTSGSRVNEQFF